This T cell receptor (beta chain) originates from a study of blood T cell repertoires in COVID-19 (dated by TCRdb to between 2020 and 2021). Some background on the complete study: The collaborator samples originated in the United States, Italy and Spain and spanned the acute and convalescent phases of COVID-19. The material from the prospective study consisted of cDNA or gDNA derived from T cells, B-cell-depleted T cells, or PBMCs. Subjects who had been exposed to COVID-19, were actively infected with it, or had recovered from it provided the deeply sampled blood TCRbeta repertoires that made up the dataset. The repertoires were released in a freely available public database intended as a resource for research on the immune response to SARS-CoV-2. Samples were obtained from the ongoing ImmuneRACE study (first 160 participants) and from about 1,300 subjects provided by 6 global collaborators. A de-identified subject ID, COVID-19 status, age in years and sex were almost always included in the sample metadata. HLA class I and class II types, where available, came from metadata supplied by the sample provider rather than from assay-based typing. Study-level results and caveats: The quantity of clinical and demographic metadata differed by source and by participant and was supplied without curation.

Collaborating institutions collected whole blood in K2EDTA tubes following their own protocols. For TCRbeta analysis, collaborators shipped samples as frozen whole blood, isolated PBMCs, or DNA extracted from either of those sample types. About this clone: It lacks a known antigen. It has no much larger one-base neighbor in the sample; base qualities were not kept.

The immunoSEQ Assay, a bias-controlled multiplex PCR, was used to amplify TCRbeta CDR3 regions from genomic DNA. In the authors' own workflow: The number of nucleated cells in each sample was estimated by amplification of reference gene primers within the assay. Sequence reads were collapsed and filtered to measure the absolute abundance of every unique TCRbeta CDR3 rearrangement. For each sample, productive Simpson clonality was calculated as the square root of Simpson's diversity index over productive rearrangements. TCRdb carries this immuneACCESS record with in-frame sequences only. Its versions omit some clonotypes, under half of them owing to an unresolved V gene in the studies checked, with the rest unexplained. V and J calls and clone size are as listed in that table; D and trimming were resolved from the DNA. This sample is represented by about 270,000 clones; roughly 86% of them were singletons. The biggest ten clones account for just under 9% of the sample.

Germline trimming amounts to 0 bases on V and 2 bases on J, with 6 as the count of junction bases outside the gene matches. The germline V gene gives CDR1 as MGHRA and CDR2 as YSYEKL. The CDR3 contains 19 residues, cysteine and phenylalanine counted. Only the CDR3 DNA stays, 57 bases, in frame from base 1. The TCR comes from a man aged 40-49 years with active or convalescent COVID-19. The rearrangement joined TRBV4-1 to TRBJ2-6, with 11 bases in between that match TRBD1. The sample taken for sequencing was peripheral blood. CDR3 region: CASSQEAGTGGTGANVLTF. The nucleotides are TGCGCCAGCAGCCAAGAGGCCGGGACAGGGGGAACTGGGGCCAACGTCCTGACTTTC.